The 20 T cell receptor beta chains listed next were all sequenced from one sample in a study of blood T cells in healthy people across ages. Together with a sample-barcoded 5' primer, a J-beta primer mix was included in a second PCR lasting about 6 to 11 cycles. MiXCR, run by TCRdb on the 5' RACE reads, gives a single entry per CDR3 protein. This table has approximately 1,100,000 distinct CDR3 sequences, roughly 45% appearing once. Material: blood. The receptor set was obtained from an older woman in good health.

The J gene is TRBJ1-2, the V gene TRBV3-1; D is perhaps TRBD1 (6 bases). The CDR3 runs 15 residues. Trimming pared 1 base from V and 4 bases from J, leaving 13 bases between. Germline values: CDR1 LGHDT, CDR2 YNNKEL (reference sequence). The DNA for the CDR3 is TGTGCCAGCAGCCAAGGGCTCAGGGGCGGCTATGGCTACACCTTC. Translated, it gives CASSQGLRGGYGYTF.

This clonotype was counted only a few times. The gene calls are TRBV27 and TRBJ2-7, with D possibly being TRBD2 (7 bases). V was shortened by 4 bases and J by 3 bases, with 22 bases between the two germline ends. CDR1 and CDR2 (germline): MNHEY, SMNVEV (reference sequence). This CDR3 spans 17 amino acids. The CDR3 bases are TGTGCCAGCAGTTCTTATCAAACGGGGGGCGTAGTCTACGAGCAGTACTTC. Amino acids: CASSSYQTGGVVYEQYF.

V is TRBV10-1 and J is TRBJ2-2; D remains unclear. The CDR3 has 12 amino acids. Germline loops: CDR1 WNHNN, CDR2 SYGVQD (reference sequence). Trimming removed 3 bases at V and 8 bases at J, with 7 bases between. The CDR3 region is CASSEEVGELFF. CDR3 DNA sequence: TGCGCCAGCAGTGAAGAGGTGGGGGAGCTGTTTTTT.

V gene TRBV27 combines with J gene TRBJ1-1; TRBD1 might be the D (6 bases). The CDR3 contains 15 residues. Trimming removed 0 bases from V and 4 bases from J, with 12 bases in between. The germline V gene encodes CDR1 MNHEY and CDR2 SMNVEV (reference sequence). The CDR3 region is CASSLSPTGLTEAFF. CDR3 coding DNA: TGTGCCAGCAGTTTATCCCCCACAGGGCTCACTGAAGCTTTCTTT.

This clonotype was observed at least ten times. The genes are TRBV2 and TRBJ2-5; D not resolved. Germline V gene data show CDR1 as SNHLY and CDR2 as FYNNEI. This CDR3 has 13 amino acids. Trimming cost V 1 base and J 2 bases, with 5 bases left between them. This CDR3 is CASSEGLQETQYF. CDR3 coding DNA: TGTGCCAGCAGTGAAGGTCTACAAGAGACCCAGTACTTC.

This rearrangement joins TRBV28 to TRBJ2-7; TRBD1 might be the D (5 bases). Germline CDR1 reads MDHEN; CDR2 reads SYDVKM. The CDR3 extends over 14 amino acids. V lost 8 bases, J lost 3 bases, and 17 bases lay in between. The CDR3 DNA follows: TGTGCCAGCCGCCCACCGACAGTTGACTACGAGCAGTACTTC. Protein product: CASRPPTVDYEQYF.

This clonotype was seen only a few times. This rearrangement joins TRBV6-6 to TRBJ2-1; D is possibly TRBD1 (6 bases). The CDR3 sequence is 13 residues long. The V and J ends lost 0 bases and 10 bases respectively, with 10 bases between them. The germline V gene has CDR1 MNHNY and CDR2 SVGAGI (reference sequence). The CDR3 sequence: CASSYSKGEEQFF. The CDR3 nucleotides read TGTGCCAGCAGTTACTCTAAGGGGGAAGAGCAGTTCTTC.

The table lists this clonotype with a few counts. The rearrangement joins TRBV5-1 to TRBJ1-5, with TRBD1 as a possible D gene (6 bases). The CDR3 runs to 17 residues. The V end was cut by 0 bases, the J end by 0 bases, with 13 bases between. The germline V gene encodes CDR1 SGHRS and CDR2 YFSETQ. CDR3 DNA sequence: TGCGCCAGCAGCTTGGGTACAGGGAGGGATAGCAATCAGCCCCAGCATTTT. It yields the protein CASSLGTGRDSNQPQHF.

The gene calls are TRBV20-1 and TRBJ2-1, with 7 bases identical to TRBD2. Per the germline V gene, CDR1 is DFQATT and CDR2 is SNEGSKA (reference sequence). There are 15 residues in the CDR3. The J segment lost 0 bases and the V segment lost 4 bases, leaving 6 bases of the junction unmatched. This CDR3 is CSAISPSGSYNEQFF. The CDR3 nucleotides are TGCAGTGCTATCTCGCCTAGCGGCTCCTACAATGAGCAGTTCTTC.

This clonotype was detected a few times. The genes are TRBV6-1 and TRBJ2-1; D unclear. The CDR3 runs 11 residues. Germline CDR1 and CDR2: MNHNS and SASEGT. Deletions cut 1 base from V and 9 bases from J, with 4 bases between. CDR3 in amino acids: CASSEVGEQFF. CDR3 in DNA: TGTGCCAGCAGTGAAGTGGGTGAGCAGTTCTTC.

V is TRBV11-3 and J is TRBJ2-1; 13 nucleotides line up with TRBD2. With 1 base clipped from V and 7 bases from J, the junction kept 4 bases outside the gene matches. The CDR3 contains 16 residues. Germline loops: CDR1 SGHNT, CDR2 YENEEA. The CDR3 loop reads CASSLVGTSGMNEQFF. The CDR3 bases are TGTGCCAGCAGCTTAGTGGGGACTAGCGGGATGAATGAGCAGTTCTTC.

This clonotype was picked up a small number of times. The chain uses TRBV12-3 or TRBV12-4 and TRBJ1-2, with D possibly TRBD1 on 5 matching bases. The CDR3 runs to 13 residues. V gave up 4 bases and J gave up 4 bases, with 10 bases separating them. The CDR3 sequence is CASSSQEPYGYTF. The CDR3 DNA reads as TGTGCCAGCAGTTCACAGGAACCCTATGGCTACACCTTC.

Turning to this clonotype: An end of the junction differs from the germline gene, which may be a read error. The V gene is TRBV29-1, the J gene TRBJ1-1; no definite D call. The germline V gene has CDR1 SQVTM and CDR2 ANQGSEA. There are 13 residues in the CDR3. CDR3 sequence (DNA): TGCAGCGTTGTAAGCGACATGAACACTGGAGCTTTCTTT. As protein: CSVVSDMNTGAFF.

This clonotype occurred a few times. This chain uses TRBV9 with TRBJ2-5; 7 bases match TRBD1. CDR1 and CDR2 from the germline V gene are SGDLS and YYNGEE. Trimming removed 4 bases from V and 5 bases from J; junction bases left unmatched: 5. The CDR3 length is 13 residues. As DNA, the CDR3 is TGTGCCAGCAGCTGGGGACAGAGGGAGACCCAGTACTTC. Protein: CASSWGQRETQYF.

This clonotype has a handful of counts. The chain has TRBV4-1 and TRBJ2-1; 10 nucleotides align to TRBD1. With 8 bases clipped from V and 4 bases from J, the junction kept 8 bases outside the gene matches. This CDR3 comprises 15 residues. Germline CDR1 reads MGHRA; CDR2 reads YSYEKL. CDR3 sequence (DNA): TGCGCCAGCTCCGCGGGACAGGGGAAATACAATGAGCAGTTCTTC. It yields the protein CASSAGQGKYNEQFF.

This clonotype was seen a handful of times. V is TRBV2 and J is TRBJ2-1; D remains unclear. CDR1 and CDR2 from the germline V gene are SNHLY and FYNNEI. V lost 4 bases and J lost 8, with 3 bases in between. The length of the CDR3 is 10 residues. DNA of the CDR3: TGTGCCAGCAGTGTTTATGAGCAGTTCTTC. Translated: CASSVYEQFF.

The chain carries TRBV12-3 or TRBV12-4 and TRBJ2-1; TRBD2 matches 10 bases. The CDR3 length is 15 residues. V lost 5 bases and J lost 6; bases outside the gene matches: 7. Written as DNA, the CDR3 is TGTGCCAGCAGTCTAAGCGGGAGGGCACGCAATGAGCAGTTCTTC. Protein sequence: CASSLSGRARNEQFF.

There are a few counts of this clonotype. J is TRBJ1-6 and V is TRBV10-3; the D is unclear. This CDR3 is 15 amino acids long. Germline loops: CDR1 ENHRY, CDR2 SYGVKD. The V end lost 3 bases, the J end lost 7 bases, and 13 bases lay between the germline ends. DNA of the CDR3: TGTGCCATCAGTGATGGCAGGCGGCAAAATTCACCCCTCCACTTT. Translated: CAISDGRRQNSPLHF.

This clonotype was observed at least ten times. The rearrangement uses TRBV7-9 and TRBJ2-5; 8 bases agree with TRBD1. Per germline, CDR1 SEHNR and CDR2 FQNEAQ (reference sequence). The CDR3 contains 13 residues. After removal of 4 bases from V and 5 bases from J, the junction contained 3 bases not matched to a gene. The CDR3 loop reads CASSSDRGETQYF. The DNA of the CDR3 is TGTGCCAGCAGCTCAGACAGGGGTGAGACCCAGTACTTC.

The chain joins TRBV25-1 to TRBJ2-3, with D perhaps assigned TRBD1 or TRBD2 (5 bases each). V lost 1 base and J lost 3, with 11 bases in between. This CDR3 contains 15 residues. Germline V gene data show CDR1 as MGHDK and CDR2 as SYGVNS. The CDR3 bases are TGTGCCAGCAGTGAATTTGGGACGTTTACAGATACGCAGTATTTT. The encoded protein is CASSEFGTFTDTQYF.